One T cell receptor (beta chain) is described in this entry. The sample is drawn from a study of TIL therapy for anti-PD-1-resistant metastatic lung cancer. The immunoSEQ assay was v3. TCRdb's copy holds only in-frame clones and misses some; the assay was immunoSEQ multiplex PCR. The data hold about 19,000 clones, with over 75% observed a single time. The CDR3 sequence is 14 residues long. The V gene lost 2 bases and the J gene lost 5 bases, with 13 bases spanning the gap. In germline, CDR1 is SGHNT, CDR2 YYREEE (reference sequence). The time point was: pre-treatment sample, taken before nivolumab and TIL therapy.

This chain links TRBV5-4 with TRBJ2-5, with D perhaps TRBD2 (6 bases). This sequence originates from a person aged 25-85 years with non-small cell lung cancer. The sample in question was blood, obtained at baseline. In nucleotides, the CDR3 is TGTGCCAGCAGCTTTCGGGAGATCCGGGAGACCCAGTACTTC. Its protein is CASSFREIRETQYF. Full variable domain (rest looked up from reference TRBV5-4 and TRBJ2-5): ETGVTQSPTHLIKTRGQQVTLRCSSQSGHNTVSWYQQALGQGPQFIFQYYREEENGRGNFPPRFSGLQFPNYSSELNVNALELDDSALYLCASSFREIRETQYFGPGTRLLVL.